The clone carrying this T cell receptor beta chain has ten or more counts. Antigen: not known. The data belong to a study of Graves' ophthalmopathy and Graves' hyperthyroidism. The V gene lost 0 bases and the J gene lost 2 bases, with 13 bases spanning the gap. Germline CDR1 SGHDN, CDR2 FVKESK. CDR3 length: 16 amino acids. Overall study results and limits: For predicting ophthalmopathy progression, the model had about 66% sensitivity and roughly 72% specificity.

The authors amplified TCR beta CDR3 regions from RNA transcripts. First-round RT-PCR used HTBI primers; second-round multiplex PCR followed. TCRdb independently ran MiXCR on the multiplex PCR reads; one entry per CDR3 protein. This table holds over a million distinct CDR3 sequences, about 35% found once. Ineligible for inclusion were patients with other autoimmune diseases, uncontrolled infections, pregnancy or lactation. Orbital computed tomography, thyroid ultrasound, TRAb, serum thyroxine and clinical symptoms formed the basis of diagnosis. V and J are TRBV14 and TRBJ2-5; perhaps TRBD2 as D (5 bases). The TCR was taken from an adult man with Graves' hyperthyroidism. Sequencing used peripheral blood or thyroid tissue (not recorded which). The CDR3 DNA reads TGTGCCAGCAGCCAAGATCGAGGGTTGGGGCAAGAGACCCAGTACTTC. Protein: CASSQDRGLGQETQYF.